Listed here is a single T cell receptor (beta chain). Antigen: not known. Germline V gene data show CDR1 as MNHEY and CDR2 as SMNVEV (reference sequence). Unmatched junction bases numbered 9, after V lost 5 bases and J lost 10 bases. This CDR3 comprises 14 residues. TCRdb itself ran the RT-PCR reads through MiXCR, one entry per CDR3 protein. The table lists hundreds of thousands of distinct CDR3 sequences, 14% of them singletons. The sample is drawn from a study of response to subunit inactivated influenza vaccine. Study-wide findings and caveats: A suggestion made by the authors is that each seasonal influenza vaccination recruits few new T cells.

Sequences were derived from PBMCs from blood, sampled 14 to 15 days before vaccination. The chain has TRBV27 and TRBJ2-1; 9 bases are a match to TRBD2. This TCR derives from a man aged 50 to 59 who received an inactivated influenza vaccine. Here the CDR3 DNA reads TGTGCCAGCAGTCCCTTAGCGGGAGCATCGGAGCAGTTCTTC. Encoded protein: CASSPLAGASEQFF.